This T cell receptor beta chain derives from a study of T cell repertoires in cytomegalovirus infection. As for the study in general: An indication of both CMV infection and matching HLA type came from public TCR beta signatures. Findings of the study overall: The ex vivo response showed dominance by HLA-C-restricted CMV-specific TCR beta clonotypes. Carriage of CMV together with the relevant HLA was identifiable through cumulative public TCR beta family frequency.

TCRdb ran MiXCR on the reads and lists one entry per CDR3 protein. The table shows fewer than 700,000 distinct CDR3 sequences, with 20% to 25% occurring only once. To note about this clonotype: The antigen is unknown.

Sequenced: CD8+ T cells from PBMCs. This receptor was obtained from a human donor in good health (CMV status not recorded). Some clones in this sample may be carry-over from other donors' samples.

The CDR3 here is CASSRSGAKNIQYF. CDR3 DNA sequence: TGTGCCAGCAGCCGTAGTGGGGCCAAAAACATTCAGTACTTC. This chain connects TRBV9 to TRBJ2-4, with D unresolved. This CDR3 comprises 14 residues. Trimming took 4 bases from V and 1 from J, leaving 9 bases between them. Germline-derived CDR1 and CDR2 are SGDLS and YYNGEE. Together with reference TRBV9 and TRBJ2-4, the CDR3 gives the full variable domain: DSGVTQTPKHLITATGQRVTLRCSPRSGDLSVYWYQQSLDQGLQFLIQYYNGEERAKGNILERFSAQQFPDLHSELNLSSLELGDSALYFCASSRSGAKNIQYFGAGTRLSVL.